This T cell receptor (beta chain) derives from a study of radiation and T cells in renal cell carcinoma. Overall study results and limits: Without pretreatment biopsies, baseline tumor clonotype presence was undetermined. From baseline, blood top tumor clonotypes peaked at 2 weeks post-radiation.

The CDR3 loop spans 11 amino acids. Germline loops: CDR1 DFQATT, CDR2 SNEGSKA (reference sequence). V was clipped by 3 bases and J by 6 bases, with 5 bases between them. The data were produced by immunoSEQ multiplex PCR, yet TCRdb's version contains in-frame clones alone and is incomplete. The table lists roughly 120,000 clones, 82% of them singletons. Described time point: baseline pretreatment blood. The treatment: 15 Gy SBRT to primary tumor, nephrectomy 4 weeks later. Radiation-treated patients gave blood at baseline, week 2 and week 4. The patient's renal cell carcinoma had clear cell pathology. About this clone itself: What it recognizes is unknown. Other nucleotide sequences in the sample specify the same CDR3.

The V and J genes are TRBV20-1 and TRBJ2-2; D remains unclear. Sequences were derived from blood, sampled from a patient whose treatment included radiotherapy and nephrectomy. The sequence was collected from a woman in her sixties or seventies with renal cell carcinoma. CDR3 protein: CSASRSGELFF. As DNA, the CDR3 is TGCAGTGCTAGTAGATCCGGGGAGCTGTTTTTT.